This TCR beta chain is drawn from a study of siplizumab effects on memory and regulatory T cells. General study points: Proliferating siplizumab-culture Treg suppressive function went unconfirmed. Naive T cells seemed more diverse than memory cells and seemed major alloresponse contributors.

Assayed TCR templates numbered about 10^5 for each sample. Only in-frame clones appear in the TCRdb table, and some are missing; sequencing was by immunoSEQ multiplex PCR. The sample lists around 100,000 clones, about 90% occurring once. Details on this clone: What it binds is not known.

CDR1 MNHEY and CDR2 SVGAGI come from the germline V gene. The CDR3 is 14 amino acids. V gave up 6 bases and J gave up 6 bases; unmatched junction bases: 10. The sequence was collected from a human donor in good health. The source material was Tregs sorted from blood. This rearrangement joins TRBV6-5 to TRBJ1-2; TRBD1 matches at 7 bases. CDR3 sequence reads: CASRPTGSPNGYTF. For the CDR3, the DNA is TGTGCCAGCAGGCCGACAGGGTCGCCGAATGGCTACACCTTC.